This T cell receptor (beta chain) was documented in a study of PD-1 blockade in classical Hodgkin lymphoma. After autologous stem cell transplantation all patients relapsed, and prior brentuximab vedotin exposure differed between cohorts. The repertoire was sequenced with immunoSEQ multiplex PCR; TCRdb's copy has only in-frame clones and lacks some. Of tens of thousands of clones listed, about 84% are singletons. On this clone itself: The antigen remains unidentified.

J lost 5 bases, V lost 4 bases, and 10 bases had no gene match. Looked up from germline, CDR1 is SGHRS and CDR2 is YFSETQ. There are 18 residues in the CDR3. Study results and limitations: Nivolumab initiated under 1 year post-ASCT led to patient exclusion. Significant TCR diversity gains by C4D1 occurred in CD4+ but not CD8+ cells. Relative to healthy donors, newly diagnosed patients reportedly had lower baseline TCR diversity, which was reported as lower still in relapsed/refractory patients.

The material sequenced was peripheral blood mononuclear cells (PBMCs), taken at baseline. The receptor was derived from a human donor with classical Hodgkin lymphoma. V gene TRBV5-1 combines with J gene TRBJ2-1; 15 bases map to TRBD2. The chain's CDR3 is CASSLGTSGRFSDNEQFF. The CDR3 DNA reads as TGCGCCAGCAGCCTCGGGACTAGCGGGAGGTTTAGTGACAATGAGCAGTTCTTC.